Below, one T cell receptor beta chain is given with its context. The germline CDR1 and CDR2 sequences are GTSNPN and SVGIG (reference sequence). The V gene lost 2 bases and the J gene lost 3 bases, with 8 bases spanning the gap. The CDR3 sequence is 13 residues long. Clones were read by immunoSEQ multiplex PCR, and TCRdb kept only the in-frame ones, dropping some. The repertoire holds about 68,000 clones, with roughly 93% as singletons. The specimen was PBMCs. The chain links TRBV30 to TRBJ1-3; D gene unclear. This sequence was found in a middle-aged man with rheumatoid arthritis. The CDR3 reads CAWSKQVGNTIYF. CDR3 coding DNA: TGTGCCTGGAGTAAGCAGGTTGGAAACACCATATATTTT.